A selection of T cell receptor beta chains follows, all from one sample in a study of CD8+ T cells in alopecia areata. The assay was immunoSEQ multiplex PCR, and TCRdb's table has in-frame clones only and misses some. This table has fewer than 250,000 clones, 55% to 70% appearing once. The material was CD4+ T cells sorted from blood, obtained at week 4, from a patient treated with tofacitinib. The receptors were gathered from a human donor with alopecia areata. Both conserved end residues are part of each CDR3. D genes are given only for firm matches. Some rows have no size entry. The others give once, few or many, or a class for an expanded clone.

CDR3 length	V gene	clone size	J gene	D gene	CDR3 DNA	CDR3 protein
15	TRBV4-1	-	TRBJ1-2	-	TGCGCCAGCAGCCAAGACCAAGACGGACTCTATGGCTACACCTTC	CASSQDQDGLYGYTF
12	TRBV6-5	-	TRBJ1-2	-	TGTGCCAGCAGTCGAGGGATGGCTGGCTACACCTTC	CASSRGMAGYTF
13	TRBV30	-	TRBJ1-5	-	TGTGCCTGGAGCGGGGGGAGCAATCAGCCCCAGCATTTT	CAWSGGSNQPQHF
15	TRBV7-9	-	TRBJ1-3	TRBD1	TGTGCCAGCAGCGCGCGACAGGGAGGAGGAAACACCATATATTTT	CASSARQGGGNTIYF
14	TRBV10-3	-	TRBJ1-5	TRBD1	TGTGCCATCAGTGGACAGGGCAGCAATCAGCCCCAGCATTTT	CAISGQGSNQPQHF
16	TRBV19	few	TRBJ1-6	-	TGTGCCAGTAGTATTGGCTTCCCCAGGGATGAATCACCCCTCCACTTT	CASSIGFPRDESPLHF
15	TRBV7-9	-	TRBJ1-2	-	TGTGCCAGCAGCTCCCCCGAGGGGTGGAACTATGGCTACACCTTC	CASSSPEGWNYGYTF
15	TRBV7-2	-	TRBJ2-7	TRBD1	TGTGCCAGCAGCCGTACAGGACAGGGGGCCTACGAGCAGTACTTC	CASSRTGQGAYEQYF
12	TRBV27	-	TRBJ2-5	-	TGTGCCAGCGGACCCAAACCGGAGACCCAGTACTTC	CASGPKPETQYF
12	TRBV29-1	-	TRBJ2-7	TRBD1	TGCAGCGCGCCGGGACAGGGGCTCGAGCAGTACTTC	CSAPGQGLEQYF
16	TRBV7-6	-	TRBJ2-1	-	TGTGCCAGCAGCTTAGCCGGGACTCCCTCCTACAATGAGCAGTTCTTC	CASSLAGTPSYNEQFF
13	TRBV19	-	TRBJ2-1	-	TGTGCCAGTAGTATCGACAGGTGGGGTGAGCAGTTCTTC	CASSIDRWGEQFF
15	TRBV7-9	-	TRBJ1-6	TRBD1	TGTGCCAGCAGCATTGAGACAGGGAGGAATTCACCCCTCCACTTT	CASSIETGRNSPLHF
15	TRBV14	few	TRBJ1-2	-	TGTGCCAGCAGCCAAGATCTAGGATATTTCTATGGCTACACCTTC	CASSQDLGYFYGYTF
14	TRBV4-3	-	TRBJ1-5	-	TGCGCCAGCAGCCAAGAGTTCATCAATCAGCCCCAGCATTTT	CASSQEFINQPQHF
16	TRBV7-2	-	TRBJ1-2	-	TGTGCCAGCAGCTTAGTCGTTTCTGACAGAGGCTATGGCTACACCTTC	CASSLVVSDRGYGYTF
13	TRBV10-3	-	TRBJ1-2	-	TGTGCCAGTCAAGGGAACTCGATGACCGGGTACACCTTC	CASQGNSMTGYTF
16	TRBV27	-	TRBJ1-1	-	TGTGCCAGCAGGGGGCCGGGGACGATATCGGGCACTGAAGCTTTCTTT	CASRGPGTISGTEAFF
13	TRBV30	once	TRBJ2-7	TRBD1	TGTGCCTGGCAAGGACAGGGGACAGGCGAGCAGTACTTC	CAWQGQGTGEQYF
15	TRBV9	-	TRBJ2-4	-	TGTGCCAGCAGCGGTGACCGGGACTTCAAAAACATTCAGTACTTC	CASSGDRDFKNIQYF
14	TRBV7-6	-	TRBJ2-7	TRBD2	TGTGCCAGCAGCCAAATAGCGGGATCCTACGAGCAGTACTTC	CASSQIAGSYEQYF
13	TRBV30	-	TRBJ1-5	-	TGTGCCTGGAGTGTACGATTCGATCAGCCCCAGCATTTT	CAWSVRFDQPQHF
12	TRBV29-1	-	TRBJ2-5	-	TGCAGCGTTGATGCCCTCGGGGAGACCCAGTACTTC	CSVDALGETQYF
12	TRBV5-1	once	TRBJ2-7	-	TGCGCCAGCAGCTTGGGAGGGGACGAGCAGTACTTC	CASSLGGDEQYF
16	TRBV4-2	-	TRBJ2-3	TRBD1	TGTGCCAGCAGCCTTCAGTGGCAGGGGGCGCGGGATACGCAGTATTTT	CASSLQWQGARDTQYF
15	TRBV1	few	TRBJ1-4	-	TGCACCAGCAGCCAAGGACAATCGGCTAATGAAAAACTGTTTTTT	CTSSQGQSANEKLFF
11	TRBV5-6	few	TRBJ1-1	-	TGTGCCAGCAGCTTAGACACTGAAGCTTTCTTT	CASSLDTEAFF
15	TRBV6-5	-	TRBJ2-6	-	TGTGCCAGCAGCGTCGGGTCTGCTGGGGCCAACGTCCTGACTTTC	CASSVGSAGANVLTF
15	TRBV2	-	TRBJ1-2	TRBD1	TGTGCCAGCAGTATTCAATTGGGACAGAGCTATGGCTACACCTTC	CASSIQLGQSYGYTF
14	TRBV2	once	TRBJ1-5	-	TGTGCCAGCACCAAAGACGGTGGCGTTCAGCCCCAGCATTTT	CASTKDGGVQPQHF
16	TRBV4-1	-	TRBJ1-4	-	TGCGCCAGCAGCCAAGATGAGGCCAGGGTGGATGAAAAACTGTTTTTT	CASSQDEARVDEKLFF
14	TRBV6-5	-	TRBJ1-2	-	TGTGCCAGCACCCATGGGGCAGGGATCGATGGCTACACCTTC	CASTHGAGIDGYTF
14	TRBV4-1	-	TRBJ1-5	-	TGCGCCAGCAGCCAAGATTGGGGGGCTGGGCCCCAGCATTTT	CASSQDWGAGPQHF
12	TRBV7-2	-	TRBJ1-2	TRBD1	TGTGCCAGCAGCTTTACAGGGGGGAGCTACACCTTC	CASSFTGGSYTF
14	TRBV14	few	TRBJ1-4	-	TGTGCCAGCAGCCAAGGGGCCCTTCCGGAAAAACTGTTTTTT	CASSQGALPEKLFF
11	TRBV11-2	-	TRBJ2-5	-	TGTGCCAGCCTAGGGGTAGAGACCCAGTACTTC	CASLGVETQYF